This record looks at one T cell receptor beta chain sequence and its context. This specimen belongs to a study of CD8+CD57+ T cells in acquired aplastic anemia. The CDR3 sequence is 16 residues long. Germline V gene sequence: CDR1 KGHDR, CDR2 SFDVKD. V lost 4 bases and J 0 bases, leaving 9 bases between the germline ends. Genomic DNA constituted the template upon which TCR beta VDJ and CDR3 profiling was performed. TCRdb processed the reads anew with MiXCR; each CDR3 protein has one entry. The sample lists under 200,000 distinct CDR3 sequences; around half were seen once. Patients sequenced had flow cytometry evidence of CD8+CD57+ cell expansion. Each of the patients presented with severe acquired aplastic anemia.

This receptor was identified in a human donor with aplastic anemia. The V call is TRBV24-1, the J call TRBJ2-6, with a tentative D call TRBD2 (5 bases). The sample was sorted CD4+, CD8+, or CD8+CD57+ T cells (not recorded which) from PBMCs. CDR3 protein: CATSDPSLSGANVLTF. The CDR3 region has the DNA TGTGCCACCAGTGACCCTAGCCTCTCTGGGGCCAACGTCCTGACTTTC.